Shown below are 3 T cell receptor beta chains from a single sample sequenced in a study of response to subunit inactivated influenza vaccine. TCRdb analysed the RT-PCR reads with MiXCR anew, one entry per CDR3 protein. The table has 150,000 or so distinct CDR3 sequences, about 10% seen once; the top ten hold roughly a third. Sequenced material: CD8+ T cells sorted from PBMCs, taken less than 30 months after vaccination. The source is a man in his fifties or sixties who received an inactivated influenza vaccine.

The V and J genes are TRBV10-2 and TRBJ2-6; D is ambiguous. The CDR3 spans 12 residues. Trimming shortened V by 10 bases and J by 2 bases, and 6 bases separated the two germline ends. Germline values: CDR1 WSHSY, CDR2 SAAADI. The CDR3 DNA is TGCGCCACCACCCCTGGGGCCAACGTCCTGACTTTC. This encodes CATTPGANVLTF.

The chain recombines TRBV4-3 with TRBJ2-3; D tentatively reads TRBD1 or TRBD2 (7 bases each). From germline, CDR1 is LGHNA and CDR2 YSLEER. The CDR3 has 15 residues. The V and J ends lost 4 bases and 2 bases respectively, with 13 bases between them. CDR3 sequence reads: CASSPRGGHTDTQYF. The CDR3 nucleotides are TGCGCCAGCAGCCCCAGGGGGGGCCACACAGATACGCAGTATTTT.

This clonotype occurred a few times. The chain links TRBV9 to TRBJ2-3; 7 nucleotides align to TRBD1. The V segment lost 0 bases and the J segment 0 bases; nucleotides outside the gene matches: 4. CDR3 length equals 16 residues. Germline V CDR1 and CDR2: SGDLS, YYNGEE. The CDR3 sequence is CASSVGDRVSTDTQYF. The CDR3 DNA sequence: TGTGCCAGCAGCGTAGGAGACAGGGTCAGCACAGATACGCAGTATTTT.